Listed below are T cell receptor beta chains from one sample, sequenced in a study of blood T cell repertoires in COVID-19. Generated by immunoSEQ multiplex PCR, the TCRdb table keeps only in-frame clones and is missing some. The repertoire consists of 90,000 to 120,000 clones, with about nine tenths occurring once and the leading ten covering about 6.8%. Sequences were obtained from peripheral blood. These receptors originate from a man aged 50 or older with active or convalescent COVID-19. Both conserved end residues are part of each CDR3. A D gene is named only where the DNA matches it firmly.

d_call: NA
j_call: TRBJ2-5
v_call: TRBV11-2
cdr3_aa: CASSLGVTGQETQYF
cdr3_nt: TGTGCCAGCAGCTTAGGAGTTACGGGACAAGAGACCCAGTACTTC

d_call: TRBD1
j_call: TRBJ1-3
v_call: TRBV9
cdr3_aa: CASSFHRDRGISGNTIYF
cdr3_nt: TGTGCCAGCAGCTTTCACAGGGACAGGGGAATCTCTGGAAACACCATATATTTT

d_call: TRBD2
j_call: TRBJ2-5
v_call: TRBV5-1
cdr3_aa: CASSGGTSGETQYF
cdr3_nt: TGCGCCAGCAGCGGAGGGACTAGCGGGGAGACCCAGTACTTC

d_call: NA
j_call: TRBJ1-2
v_call: TRBV9
cdr3_aa: CASSALGGHGYTF
cdr3_nt: TGTGCCAGCAGCGCCCTGGGCGGGCATGGCTACACCTTC

d_call: TRBD2
j_call: TRBJ2-7
v_call: TRBV5-4
cdr3_aa: CASSLAGGPIDEQYF
cdr3_nt: TGTGCCAGCAGCTTAGCGGGAGGGCCTATAGATGAGCAGTACTTC

d_call: TRBD2
j_call: TRBJ2-3
v_call: TRBV10-2
cdr3_aa: CASRVTSGSLDTQYF
cdr3_nt: TGCGCCAGCAGGGTTACTAGCGGGAGTTTGGATACGCAGTATTTT

d_call: NA
j_call: TRBJ2-7
v_call: TRBV21-1
cdr3_aa: CASSKGGFGPSESYEQYF
cdr3_nt: TGTGCCAGCAGCAAAGGTGGCTTCGGGCCTAGCGAGAGCTACGAGCAGTACTTC

d_call: NA
j_call: TRBJ2-1
v_call: TRBV4-3
cdr3_aa: CASSQGASENNEQFF
cdr3_nt: TGCGCCAGCAGCCAAGGCGCTAGCGAAAACAATGAGCAGTTCTTC

d_call: TRBD1
j_call: TRBJ2-1
v_call: TRBV7-2
cdr3_aa: CASSLLGQGAREQFF
cdr3_nt: TGTGCCAGCAGCTTATTGGGACAGGGGGCCCGGGAGCAGTTCTTC

d_call: NA
j_call: TRBJ1-1
v_call: TRBV19
cdr3_aa: CASSIYHRMNTEAFF
cdr3_nt: TGTGCCAGTAGTATATATCACAGAATGAACACTGAAGCTTTCTTT

d_call: NA
j_call: TRBJ1-2
v_call: TRBV7-9
cdr3_aa: CASSLAGFGYGYTF
cdr3_nt: TGTGCCAGCAGCCTGGCAGGTTTCGGCTATGGCTACACCTTC

d_call: TRBD1
j_call: TRBJ1-4
v_call: TRBV11-2
cdr3_aa: CASSLGAGGGEKLFF
cdr3_nt: TGTGCCAGCAGCTTAGGCGCAGGGGGAGGAGAAAAACTGTTTTTT

d_call: NA
j_call: TRBJ1-1
v_call: TRBV19
cdr3_aa: CASSSGTANTEAFF
cdr3_nt: TGTGCCAGTAGTTCCGGGACTGCGAACACTGAAGCTTTCTTT